What follows is one TCR beta chain and its context. Its antigen remains unidentified. V was cut by 4 bases and J by 8 bases, with 23 bases left in between. The CDR3 loop spans 17 amino acids. The germline V gene has CDR1 KGHDR and CDR2 SFDVKD. Treatment described: about 20 received Ad26.COV2.S at low or high dose, single or two shots; roughly five received placebo; per-sample allocation not given. Samples analyzed were those drawn on day 63 after the first vaccine or placebo injection. This sample was taken from a study of Ad26.COV2.S vaccination and SARS-CoV-2 variants. Study outcomes and limitations: People given the vaccine had a wider spike-specific TCR breadth than placebo recipients did.

Repertoires were generated with immunoSEQ multiplex PCR, while TCRdb's copy carries only in-frame clones and drops some. The sample records approximately 480,000 clones, roughly 85% being singletons. The clonotype comes from a person between 18 and 65 years old who received the Ad26.COV2.S COVID-19 vaccine or a placebo. The specimen comprised peripheral blood, sampled in a trial of Ad26.COV2.S vaccine versus placebo. This rearrangement joins TRBV24-1 to TRBJ2-1; D is perhaps TRBD2 (5 bases). The chain's CDR3 is CATSDPRTLGLRYEQFF. DNA of the CDR3: TGTGCCACCAGTGACCCACGGACTTTGGGTCTTAGGTATGAGCAGTTCTTC.